Listed below are T cell receptor beta chains from one sample, sequenced in a study of blood T cell repertoires in COVID-19. Using immunoSEQ multiplex PCR, the repertoire was profiled, and TCRdb retains in-frame clones only, with some absent. The sample lists about 81,000 clones, about 79% occurring once. The specimen sequenced was peripheral blood. These receptors originate from a woman aged 50 to 65 with acute or convalescent COVID-19. Each CDR3 is given with its conserved first and last residue.

>TRBJ2-1|TRBV5-1
CASGFVQGEQFF
>TRBJ2-1|TRBV28
CASSPPVVAGVEQFF
>TRBJ1-2|TRBV3-1/TRBV3-2
CASSQDGGSYGYTF
>TRBJ2-7|TRBV9
CASSAGTSGTYEQYF
>TRBJ2-3|TRBV4-1
CASSQPTGASTDTQYF
>TRBJ2-1|TRBV6-5
CASRAGTSGGEQFF
>TRBJ2-1|TRBV6-5
CASSSAQVGRYEQFF
>TRBJ1-4|TRBV28
CASSWVGGPGKLFF
>TRBJ1-1|TRBV3-1/TRBV3-2
CASRPGHKNTEAFF
>TRBJ1-1|TRBV29-1
CSVYYSMNTEAFF
>TRBJ2-7|TRBV9
CASSVVGGEYEQYF
>TRBJ2-5|TRBV7-2
CASRREGGPETQYF
>TRBJ2-3|TRBV11-2
CASSSTGSAQYF
>TRBJ2-7|TRBV6-1
CASSETVSYEQYF
>TRBJ2-7|TRBV4-2
CASSHLQTTGGGLYEQYF
>TRBJ2-3|TRBV14
CASSRRGGTDTQYF
>TRBJ1-3|TRBV3-1/TRBV3-2
CASRRGPGNTIYF
>TRBJ2-1|TRBV7-9
CASSLARSSGDNEQFF
>TRBJ1-3|TRBV11-2
CASSLDRGIGNTIYF
>TRBJ1-6|TRBV27
CASSLKGSANSPLHF
>TRBJ1-1|TRBV6-5
CASSKSGGNTEAFF
>TRBJ2-2|TRBV5-1
CASSSLAGTTGELFF
>TRBJ2-7|TRBV6-2/TRBV6-3
CASSDPKDYSYEQYF
>TRBJ1-6|TRBV11-2
CASSDEGRRNSPLHF
>TRBJ2-7|TRBV4-3
CASSQDRGLYEQYF
>TRBJ2-3|TRBV30
CAWSVQGGRNTQYF
>TRBJ1-2|TRBV10-3
CAISESSRTGGANGYTF
>TRBJ2-1|TRBV7-3
CASSPSPGQGAQEQFF
>TRBJ2-1|TRBV4-1
CASSVGEYSYNEQFF
>TRBJ2-3|TRBV5-6
CASSLGQMTTDTQYF
>TRBJ2-1|TRBV19
CASSLRTGGTGEVNEQFF
>TRBJ2-5|TRBV6-5
CASSWVTSGEETQYF
>TRBJ2-1|TRBV7-9
CASSSRSVSGAYNEQFF
>TRBJ1-2|TRBV4-1
CASLGQGLGYTF
>TRBJ1-2|TRBV5-1
CASSSTSGGPYGYTF
>TRBJ2-3|TRBV5-5
CASSFFGTSTDTQYF
>TRBJ1-2|TRBV6-1
CASSPSSGDLYTF
>TRBJ1-3|TRBV11-1
CASSSKTGLTGNTIYF
>TRBJ2-5|TRBV6-6
CASSLRLAGVETQYF
>TRBJ1-4|TRBV19
CASSIISVEKLFF
>TRBJ1-2|TRBV2
CASSGNREGGYTF